This is a list of T cell receptor beta chains from one sample in a study of blood T cell repertoires in COVID-19. Libraries were prepared by immunoSEQ multiplex PCR; TCRdb keeps only in-frame clonotypes and omits some of them. The table includes 200,000 to 300,000 clones, 88% detected once. Sequenced input: PBMCs or T cells enriched from blood (not recorded which). These receptors came from a woman aged 40 to 55 with acute COVID-19. Each CDR3 is given with its conserved first and last residue. The D gene is left open where the match is weak. Clone size appears in some rows only: once, few, many, or a class for an expanded clone.

abundance | j_gene | d_gene | v_gene | CDR3aa | CDR3nt
NA | TRBJ2-3 | NA | TRBV27 | CASSTTPNRDTQYF | TGTGCCAGCAGTACTACCCCTAACCGGGATACGCAGTATTTT
NA | TRBJ2-3 | NA | TRBV6-5 | CASSYGREQYF | TGTGCCAGCAGTTACGGGCGAGAGCAGTATTTT
once | TRBJ2-5 | NA | TRBV10-2 | CASSEWGLGLETQYF | TGCGCCAGCAGTGAGTGGGGACTTGGTTTAGAGACCCAGTACTTC
NA | TRBJ1-2 | TRBD1 | TRBV29-1 | CSVPGQGNYGYTF | TGCAGCGTTCCGGGACAGGGTAACTATGGCTACACCTTC
NA | TRBJ2-7 | TRBD1 | TRBV7-2 | CASSLGTGVLYEQYF | TGTGCCAGCAGCTTAGGGACAGGGGTGCTCTACGAGCAGTACTTC
few | TRBJ1-2 | TRBD1 | TRBV9 | CASSPTGAEGYTF | TGTGCCAGCAGCCCTACAGGGGCAGAAGGCTACACCTTC
NA | TRBJ1-4 | NA | TRBV18 | CASSPGRQNEKLFF | TGTGCCAGCTCACCAGGAAGACAAAATGAAAAACTGTTTTTT
NA | TRBJ2-5 | NA | TRBV14 | CASSQASMRQYF | TGTGCCAGCAGCCAAGCCTCGATGAGGCAGTACTTC
NA | TRBJ1-2 | TRBD1 | TRBV5-1 | CASSFGQGSGYTF | TGCGCCAGCAGCTTTGGACAGGGCAGTGGCTACACCTTC
once | TRBJ2-7 | TRBD2 | TRBV7-9 | CASSREAIAGATSYEQYF | TGTGCCAGCAGCCGAGAAGCCATAGCGGGGGCCACATCCTACGAGCAGTACTTC
NA | TRBJ2-1 | TRBD2 | TRBV5-1 | CASSPGTSGFYNEQFF | TGCGCCAGCAGCCCAGGGACTAGCGGCTTTTACAATGAGCAGTTCTTC
NA | TRBJ2-3 | TRBD2 | TRBV10-1 | CASSPLAGGATDTQYF | TGCGCCAGCAGTCCTTTGGCGGGGGGAGCCACAGATACGCAGTATTTT
NA | TRBJ1-2 | NA | TRBV7-8 | CASSLGSGGYTF | TGTGCCAGCAGCTTAGGTAGCGGCGGCTACACCTTC
NA | TRBJ1-1 | TRBD1 | TRBV29-1 | CSVRGSRDRNTEAFF | TGCAGCGTCAGGGGCTCCCGGGACAGGAACACTGAAGCTTTCTTT